The 7 T cell receptor beta chains listed next were all sequenced from one sample in a study of T cell responses to AZD1222 COVID-19 vaccine. Some clones are missing from TCRdb's copy, which holds only in-frame ones; the method was immunoSEQ multiplex PCR. The repertoire holds under 200,000 clones, with approximately 92% as singletons. Sequencing used peripheral blood, obtained 28 days after the second dose of the MenACWY control vaccine. All receptors derive from an adult who received the MenACWY meningococcal vaccine as a control.

V usage is TRBV6-1 and J usage is TRBJ1-4; 9 nucleotides agree with TRBD1. Germline lookup yields CDR1 MNHNS and CDR2 SASEGT. CDR3 length equals 15 residues. V shed 0 bases and J 8 bases; nucleotides not matched to a gene: 4. CDR3: CASSEAGTGYEKLFF. The CDR3 DNA sequence: TGTGCCAGCAGTGAAGCCGGGACAGGGTACGAAAAACTGTTTTTT.

The rearrangement links TRBV5-5 to TRBJ2-4; 7 positions agree with TRBD1. Germline CDR1 is SGHKS and CDR2 is YYEKEE (reference sequence). The CDR3 covers 15 residues. Trimming at V came to 3 bases and at J to 0 bases, leaving 3 bases not matched to a gene. CDR3 residues: CASSWDSLAKNIQYF. In DNA form, the CDR3 reads TGTGCCAGCAGCTGGGACAGCCTAGCCAAAAACATTCAGTACTTC.

Comments on this clone: The junction shows a germline mismatch at one end, possibly a read error. V usage is TRBV10-1 and J usage is TRBJ2-7; no reliable D call. The CDR3 totals 15 residues. Germline V gene data show CDR1 as WNHNN and CDR2 as SYGVQD (reference sequence). The CDR3 is CAGSDGRHPSYEQYF. CDR3 DNA sequence: TGCGCCGGCAGTGACGGGCGGCACCCTTCCTACGAGCAGTACTTC.

This chain links TRBV5-1 with TRBJ2-7; 10 bases map to TRBD2. CDR3 length equals 14 residues. CDR1 SGHRS and CDR2 YFSETQ come from the germline V gene. Trimming at V came to 4 bases and at J to 5 bases, leaving 6 bases not matched to a gene. CDR3 nucleotide sequence: TGCGCCAGCAGCCCTCTAGCGGGAGCGGACGAGCAGTACTTC. Amino acid sequence: CASSPLAGADEQYF.

The chain employs TRBV7-8 and TRBJ1-2; 9 nucleotides match TRBD1. V lost 4 bases and J lost 6; bases outside the gene matches: 0. Germline CDR1 and CDR2: SGHVS and FQNEAQ. The CDR3 length is 12 residues. The CDR3 sequence: CASSWTGDGYTF. The CDR3 region has the DNA TGTGCCAGCAGCTGGACAGGGGATGGCTACACCTTC.

This clone has only one observation. CDR3 DNA: TGTGCCAGCTCGGCCCTACAAGAGACCCAGTACTTC. This encodes CASSALQETQYF. This chain connects TRBV7-2 to TRBJ2-5, with D unresolved. The CDR3 is made up of 12 amino acids. Per germline, CDR1 SGHTA and CDR2 FQGNSA. Trimming took 8 bases from V and 2 from J, leaving 9 bases between them.

V and J are TRBV2 and TRBJ1-2, with no clear D. This CDR3 has 16 amino acids. CDR1 SNHLY and CDR2 FYNNEI come from the germline V gene. V lost 5 bases and J 7 bases, leaving 23 bases between the germline ends. CDR3 nucleotide sequence: TGTGCCAGCAGTCCCCGTATAAGGCGGGGTGCCAGTGGCTACACCTTC. Protein sequence: CASSPRIRRGASGYTF.